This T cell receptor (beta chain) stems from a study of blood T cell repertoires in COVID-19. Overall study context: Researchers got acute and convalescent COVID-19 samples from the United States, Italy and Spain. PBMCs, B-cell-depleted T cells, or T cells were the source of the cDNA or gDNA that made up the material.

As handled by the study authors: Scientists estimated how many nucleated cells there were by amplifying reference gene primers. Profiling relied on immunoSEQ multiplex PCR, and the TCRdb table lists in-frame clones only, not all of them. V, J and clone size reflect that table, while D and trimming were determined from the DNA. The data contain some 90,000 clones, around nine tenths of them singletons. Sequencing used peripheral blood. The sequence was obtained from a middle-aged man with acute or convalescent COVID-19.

The CDR3 sequence is CASSSYRGRNEKLFF. The CDR3 DNA is TGTGCCAGCAGTTCCTACAGGGGGCGCAATGAAAAACTGTTTTTT. V and J are TRBV11-2 and TRBJ1-4; the match to TRBD1 covers 9 bases. Germline V gives CDR1 SGHAT, CDR2 FQNNGV. J gave up 5 bases and V 6 bases, and 7 bases lay outside the gene matches. There are 15 residues in the CDR3.